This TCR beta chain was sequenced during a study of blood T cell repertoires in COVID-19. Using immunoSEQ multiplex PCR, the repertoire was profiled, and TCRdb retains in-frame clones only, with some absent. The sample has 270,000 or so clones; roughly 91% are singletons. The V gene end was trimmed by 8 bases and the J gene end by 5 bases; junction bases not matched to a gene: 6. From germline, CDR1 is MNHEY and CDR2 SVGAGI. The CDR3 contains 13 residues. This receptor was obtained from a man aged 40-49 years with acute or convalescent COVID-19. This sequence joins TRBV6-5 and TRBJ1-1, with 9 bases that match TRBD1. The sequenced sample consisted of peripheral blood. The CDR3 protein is CASRTGVRTEAFF. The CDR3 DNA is TGTGCCAGCCGGACAGGGGTACGGACTGAAGCTTTCTTT.